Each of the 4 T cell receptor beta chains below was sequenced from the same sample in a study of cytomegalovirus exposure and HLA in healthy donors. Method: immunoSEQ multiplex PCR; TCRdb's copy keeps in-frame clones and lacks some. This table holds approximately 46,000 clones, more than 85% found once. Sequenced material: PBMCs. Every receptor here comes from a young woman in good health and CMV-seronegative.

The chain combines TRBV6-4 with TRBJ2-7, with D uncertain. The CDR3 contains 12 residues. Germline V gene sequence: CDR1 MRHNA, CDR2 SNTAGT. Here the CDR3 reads CGSESAPYEQYF. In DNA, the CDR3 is TGTGGGAGCGAGTCTGCGCCCTACGAGCAGTACTTC.

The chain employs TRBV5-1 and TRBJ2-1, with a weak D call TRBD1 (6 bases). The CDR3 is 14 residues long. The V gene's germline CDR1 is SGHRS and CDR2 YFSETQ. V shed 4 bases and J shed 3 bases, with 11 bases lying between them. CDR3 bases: TGCGCCAGCAGCCGTGGACAGATCTACAATGAGCAGTTCTTC. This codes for CASSRGQIYNEQFF.

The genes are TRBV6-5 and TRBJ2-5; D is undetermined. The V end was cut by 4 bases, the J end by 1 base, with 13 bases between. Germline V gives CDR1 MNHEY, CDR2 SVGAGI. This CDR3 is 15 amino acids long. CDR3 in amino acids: CASSSNSYFQETQYF. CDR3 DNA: TGTGCCAGCAGTTCAAACAGTTACTTCCAAGAGACCCAGTACTTC.

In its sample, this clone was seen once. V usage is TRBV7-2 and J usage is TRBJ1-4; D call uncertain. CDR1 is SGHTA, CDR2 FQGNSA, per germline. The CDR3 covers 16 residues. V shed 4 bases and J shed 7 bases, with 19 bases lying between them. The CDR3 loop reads CASSSSPVGVGEKLFF. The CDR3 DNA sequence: TGTGCCAGCAGCTCATCCCCCGTGGGAGTTGGTGAAAAACTGTTTTTT.